Shown below are 27 T cell receptor beta chains from a single sample sequenced in a study of vaccination and CD4 T cells after COVID-19. Antigens for these TCRs are unknown. The Oncomine TCR Beta short-read assay was applied to DNA of cultured CD4+ T cells. TCRdb analysed the PCR reads with MiXCR anew, one entry per CDR3 protein. Of 15,000 to 20,000 distinct CDR3 sequences in the sample, roughly 74% were seen once. Treatment: approximately nine-day PBMC culture with coronavirus spike peptide pools or control peptides (ViraFEST assay). The sample taken for sequencing was CD4+ T cells from blood, cultured in vitro. The receptors were sampled from a human donor who had recovered from COVID-19.

The chain couples TRBV27 to TRBJ2-3; 10 bases fit TRBD2. The CDR3 has 17 residues. Trimming cost V 4 bases and J 4 bases; bases outside gene matches: 11. From germline, CDR1 is MNHEY and CDR2 SMNVEV (reference sequence). The CDR3 DNA reads TGTGCCAGCAGTTCAAGGTCTAGCGGGAGTCACGCAGATACGCAGTATTTT. Its protein is CASSSRSSGSHADTQYF.

The table lists this clonotype with a few counts. V and J are TRBV20-1 and TRBJ2-5, with D possibly matching TRBD1 (7 bases). CDR1 and CDR2 (germline): DFQATT, SNEGSKA (reference sequence). The CDR3 is made up of 14 amino acids. The V gene lost 2 bases and the J gene lost 10 bases, with 20 bases spanning the gap. This CDR3 reads CSARNTGDSGLQYF. The CDR3 DNA follows: TGCAGTGCTAGAAATACGGGGGACAGTGGGCTCCAGTACTTC.

This chain joins TRBV7-2 and TRBJ2-1, with D tentatively TRBD2 (5 bases). V lost 5 bases to trimming and J lost 8 bases, with 19 bases between them. CDR3 length: 15 residues. The germline V gene has CDR1 SGHTA and CDR2 FQGNSA. Here the CDR3 DNA reads TGTGCCAGCAGCCAGAACCTCCGACCCGGGGATGAGCAGTTCTTC. Translation: CASSQNLRPGDEQFF.

This clonotype was observed a few times. The rearrangement links TRBV6-5 to TRBJ2-7; the match to TRBD2 covers 13 bases. Trimming at V came to 4 bases and at J to 1 base, leaving 4 bases not matched to a gene. This CDR3 contains 16 residues. The germline gives CDR1 MNHEY, CDR2 SVGAGI. The CDR3 nucleotides are TGTGCCAGCAGTTCATGGACTAGCGGGAGATCCTACGAGCAGTACTTC. Its protein product is CASSSWTSGRSYEQYF.

This clonotype has just a few counts. This chain joins TRBV6-5 and TRBJ1-2; D ambiguous. Trimming pared 2 bases from V and 8 bases from J, leaving 12 bases between. This CDR3 region has 13 residues. Germline V gene sequence: CDR1 MNHEY, CDR2 SVGAGI. The CDR3: CASSYAEGAGYTF. CDR3 nucleotide sequence: TGTGCCAGCAGTTACGCGGAAGGTGCGGGCTACACCTTC.

The rearrangement links TRBV19 to TRBJ1-5, with D possibly TRBD1 on 5 matching bases. The CDR3 is made up of 15 amino acids. CDR1 and CDR2 from the germline V gene are LNHDA and SQIVND (reference sequence). V lost 6 bases and J 7 bases, leaving 19 bases between the germline ends. The CDR3 region is CASRLGDRLNQPQHF. The CDR3, as DNA: TGTGCCAGTAGGCTCGGGGACCGTTTAAACCAGCCCCAGCATTTT.

The chain couples TRBV10-3 to TRBJ2-7, with D perhaps matching TRBD1 (6 bases). CDR1 and CDR2 (germline): ENHRY, SYGVKD. V was shortened by 6 bases and J by 5 bases, with 17 bases between the two germline ends. The CDR3 spans 14 residues. The CDR3: CAIRMTGQTDEQYF. In DNA, the CDR3 is TGTGCCATCAGGATGACAGGTCAGACAGACGAGCAGTACTTC.

The J gene is TRBJ1-2, the V gene TRBV7-2, with D possibly matching TRBD1 (6 bases). Trimming stripped 8 bases from V and 5 bases from J, with 18 bases between. The CDR3 covers 14 residues. CDR1 and CDR2 (germline): SGHTA, FQGNSA. CDR3 amino acids: CASGGGARGYGYTF. CDR3 nucleotides: TGTGCCAGCGGGGGGGGTGCCAGGGGATATGGCTACACCTTC.

The DNA of the CDR3 is TGTGCCAGCAGCCAGCCGCGACTAGCGGATACCTACGAGCAGTACTTC. It codes for CASSQPRLADTYEQYF. The chain employs TRBV6-2 or TRBV6-3 and TRBJ2-7, with TRBD2 matching 9 bases. Germline V CDR1 and CDR2: MNHEY, SVGEGT. CDR3 length equals 16 residues. V gave up 6 bases and J gave up 2 bases; unmatched junction bases: 11.

This chain's CDR3 is CSARSSGRLETQYF. The CDR3 DNA reads as TGCAGTGCTAGAAGTAGCGGGAGGTTAGAGACCCAGTACTTC. The V and J genes are TRBV20-1 and TRBJ2-5; 10 bases agree with TRBD2. Germline CDR1 is DFQATT and CDR2 is SNEGSKA (reference sequence). Trimming removed 2 bases from V and 4 bases from J; junction bases left unmatched: 4. The CDR3 contains 14 residues.

The J gene is TRBJ2-3, the V gene TRBV12-5; D may be TRBD1 or TRBD2 (5 bases each). The germline gives CDR1 LGHNT, CDR2 FRNRAP. V was clipped by 5 bases and J by 6 bases, with 12 bases between them. There are 13 residues in the CDR3. The CDR3 coding sequence is TGTGCTAGTGGTCGGGACCTCCGGGATACGCAGTATTTT. Encoded protein: CASGRDLRDTQYF.

This clonotype was observed once. CDR3 sequence (DNA): TGCAGCGTTGAGACAGGGGGTAACTATGGCTACACCTTC. Its protein is CSVETGGNYGYTF. J is TRBJ1-2 and V is TRBV29-1, with 9 bases aligning to TRBD1. With V trimmed by 3 bases and J by 1 base, 0 bases remained unmatched. The germline V gene encodes CDR1 SQVTM and CDR2 ANQGSEA. This CDR3 spans 13 amino acids.

This clonotype was seen a handful of times. The rearrangement uses TRBV7-2 and TRBJ1-5; the D is unclear. Trimming took off 1 base at V and 2 bases at J, with 12 bases between the two ends. Germline CDR1 is SGHTA and CDR2 is FQGNSA. The CDR3 spans 16 residues. CDR3 sequence (DNA): TGTGCCAGCAGCTTAGGAGGGCCCCGGGGCAATCAGCCCCAGCATTTT. It encodes CASSLGGPRGNQPQHF.

This clonotype was observed a handful of times. V and J are TRBV20-1 and TRBJ2-5, with D unresolved. The V end lost 4 bases, the J end lost 2 bases, and 11 bases lay between the germline ends. Germline-derived CDR1 and CDR2 are DFQATT and SNEGSKA (reference sequence). This CDR3 has 13 residues. The CDR3 protein is CSATPGLQETQYF. In nucleotides, the CDR3 is TGCAGTGCTACCCCAGGCCTGCAAGAGACCCAGTACTTC.

This chain uses TRBV2 with TRBJ1-3; D not resolved. CDR1 is SNHLY and CDR2 is FYNNEI in the germline V gene. The V end lost 3 bases, the J end lost 4 bases, and 4 bases lay between the germline ends. The CDR3 extends over 12 amino acids. CDR3 loop: CASSDRGNTIYF. CDR3 DNA: TGTGCCAGCAGTGACCGAGGAAACACCATATATTTT.

The rearrangement joins TRBV24-1 to TRBJ2-3; 8 bases are shared with TRBD2. Germline V gene lookup returns CDR1 KGHDR and CDR2 SFDVKD. Trimming cost V 5 bases and J 1 base; bases outside gene matches: 10. The CDR3 is 17 amino acids. The CDR3 nucleotides are TGTGCCACCAGTGGGGCCGGGCTAGCGGGTCGCACAGATACGCAGTATTTT. Translating gives CATSGAGLAGRTDTQYF.

This chain uses TRBV4-1 with TRBJ2-3; no clear D gene. Trimming removed 4 bases from V and 2 bases from J, with 4 bases in between. Per the germline V gene, CDR1 is MGHRA and CDR2 is YSYEKL. This CDR3 region has 12 residues. The CDR3 nucleotides read TGCGCCAGCAGCCCGAACACAGATACGCAGTATTTT. Its translation is CASSPNTDTQYF.

The rearrangement uses TRBV5-1 and TRBJ1-6; D is unresolved. The CDR3 totals 15 residues. Looked up from germline, CDR1 is SGHRS and CDR2 is YFSETQ. Trimming removed 4 bases at V and 0 bases at J, with 8 bases between. In DNA form, the CDR3 reads TGCGCCAGCAGCCCCACAAGCTCCTATAATTCACCCCTCCACTTT. The encoded protein is CASSPTSSYNSPLHF.

The CDR3 region is CASIAGTSGSYEQYF. CDR3 bases: TGTGCCAGCATTGCCGGGACTAGCGGCTCCTACGAGCAGTACTTC. The V gene is TRBV28, the J gene TRBJ2-7, with 11 bases identical to TRBD2. The CDR3 covers 15 residues. CDR1 MDHEN and CDR2 SYDVKM come from the germline V gene. The V gene end was trimmed by 7 bases and the J gene end by 0 bases; junction bases not matched to a gene: 5.

The V and J genes are TRBV29-1 and TRBJ2-5, with D tentatively TRBD2 (6 bases). There are 12 residues in the CDR3. CDR1 SQVTM and CDR2 ANQGSEA come from the germline V gene. Trimming stripped 4 bases from V and 1 base from J, with 7 bases between. This CDR3 reads CSVAGGQETQYF. The CDR3 nucleotides are TGCAGCGTTGCCGGGGGCCAAGAGACCCAGTACTTC. Using reference TRBV29-1 and TRBJ2-5 for the parts outside the CDR3, the full variable domain is SAVISQKPSRDICQRGTSLTIQCQVDSQVTMMFWYRQQPGQSLTLIATANQGSEATYESGFVIDKFPISRPNLTFSTLTVSNMSPEDSSIYLCSVAGGQETQYFGPGTRLLVL.

The V and J genes are TRBV20-1 and TRBJ1-1; D perhaps matches TRBD1 (5 bases). From germline, CDR1 is DFQATT and CDR2 SNEGSKA (reference sequence). This CDR3 contains 16 residues. The V end was cut by 1 base, the J end by 4 bases, with 19 bases between. CDR3 sequence: CSARVQAGIRGTEAFF. As DNA, the CDR3 is TGCAGTGCTAGAGTACAGGCAGGAATTCGGGGCACTGAAGCTTTCTTT.

The rearrangement joins TRBV5-1 to TRBJ2-3, with 8 bases that match TRBD2. Germline-derived CDR1 and CDR2 are SGHRS and YFSETQ. V was pared by 0 bases and J by 0 bases, with 6 bases of the junction left unmatched. This CDR3 is 17 amino acids long. CDR3 in DNA: TGCGCCAGCAGCTTGGCAGGTAGCGGGGTTAGCACAGATACGCAGTATTTT. Amino acid sequence: CASSLAGSGVSTDTQYF. Filled out from reference TRBV5-1 and TRBJ2-3, the complete variable domain reads KAGVTQTPRYLIKTRGQQVTLSCSPISGHRSVSWYQQTPGQGLQFLFEYFSETQRNKGNFPGRFSGRQFSNSRSEMNVSTLELGDSALYLCASSLAGSGVSTDTQYFGPGTRLTVL.

V is TRBV28 and J is TRBJ1-1; D is uncertain. Germline V gives CDR1 MDHEN, CDR2 SYDVKM. Trimming stripped 2 bases from V and 1 base from J, with 11 bases between. The CDR3 covers 15 residues. The CDR3, as DNA: TGTGCCAGCAGTTTACTTTCTTCAGCGAACACTGAAGCTTTCTTT. The encoded protein is CASSLLSSANTEAFF.

This clonotype occurred once. This chain joins TRBV28 and TRBJ2-7; TRBD2 matches at 8 bases. The CDR3 contains 16 residues. Trimming cost V 3 bases and J 0 bases; bases outside gene matches: 7. Per germline, CDR1 MDHEN and CDR2 SYDVKM. Here the CDR3 DNA reads TGTGCCAGCAGTTTCCTAGGCGGGAGGCGCTCCTACGAGCAGTACTTC. This translates into CASSFLGGRRSYEQYF.

The CDR3 DNA follows: TGCAGTGCTAGACCTGATCCCCCTAACTATGGCTACACCTTC. Translation gives CSARPDPPNYGYTF. This chain connects TRBV20-1 to TRBJ1-2, with D hard to call. Germline lookup yields CDR1 DFQATT and CDR2 SNEGSKA (reference sequence). Between the trimmed V and J ends, which lost 2 bases and 0 bases, there was a span of 10 bases. The CDR3 covers 14 residues.

The chain has TRBV7-2 and TRBJ1-2; D ambiguous. The germline V gene encodes CDR1 SGHTA and CDR2 FQGNSA. V shed 4 bases and J shed 0 bases, with 9 bases lying between them. There are 14 residues in the CDR3. The CDR3 nucleotides read TGTGCCAGCAGCTCCATCCAGGCTAACTATGGCTACACCTTC. Its protein product is CASSSIQANYGYTF.

J is TRBJ1-5 and V is TRBV7-2; D gene ambiguous. Germline CDR1 reads SGHTA; CDR2 reads FQGNSA. Between the trimmed V and J ends, which lost 3 bases and 7 bases, there was a span of 13 bases. The CDR3 is 14 amino acids. The CDR3 DNA reads as TGTGCCAGCAGCTTTGTTCAAGGCGGGCAGCCCCAGCATTTT. It codes for CASSFVQGGQPQHF.